This T cell receptor (beta chain) originates from a study of blood T cell repertoires in COVID-19 (TCRdb year 2020). About the full investigation: Collaborator samples came from the United States, Italy and Spain and covered acute and convalescent phases of COVID-19. A de-identified subject ID, COVID-19 status, age in years and sex were almost always included in the sample metadata. Where HLA class I and class II types were available, the types were taken from metadata supplied by the sample provider, not from assay-based typing. A freely available public database, intended as a resource for researchers studying the immune response to SARS-CoV-2, is where the repertoires were released. Subjects who had been exposed to COVID-19, were actively infected with it, or had recovered from it provided the deeply sampled blood TCRbeta repertoires that made up the dataset. The prospective study material was composed of cDNA or gDNA derived from T cells, B-cell-depleted T cells, or PBMCs. Samples came from the ongoing ImmuneRACE study (first 160 participants) plus 1,254 subjects from 6 global collaborators. Results the study describes overall, beyond this receptor: How much clinical and demographic metadata was included differed by source and by participant, and the metadata was provided uncurated.

Collaborating institutions collected whole blood in K2EDTA tubes following their own protocols. Collaborator samples were shipped for TCRbeta analysis as frozen whole blood, isolated PBMCs, or DNA extracted from either sample type. The immunoSEQ Assay, a bias-controlled multiplex PCR, was used to amplify TCRbeta CDR3 regions from genomic DNA. On the authors' methods: The number of nucleated cells in each sample was estimated from the amplification of reference gene primers within the assay. To quantify the absolute abundance of each unique TCRbeta CDR3 rearrangement, sequence reads were collapsed and filtered. Productive Simpson clonality was computed per sample as the square root of Simpson's diversity index over productive rearrangements. TCRdb limited this immuneACCESS table to in-frame rearrangements with V and J called. A share of clones is missing; checked studies link under half to unresolved V genes, and the rest is unexplained. V and J calls and clone size are as listed in that table; D and trimming were resolved from the DNA. Present in this sample are about 54,000 clones, about 90% of which were seen just once. The top ten hold approximately 8% of the sample.

Concerning this clone: Its cognate antigen has yet to be identified. No base quality information exists; no much larger clone differs at one position.

This TCR derives from a woman aged 55 to 70 with active or convalescent COVID-19. What was sequenced was peripheral blood.

The CDR3 loop reads CASSLLAGALNTEAFF. At the DNA level, the sequence is TGTGCCAGCAGTTTACTGGCAGGGGCTCTGAACACTGAAGCTTTCTTT. Recombination connected TRBV28 to TRBJ1-1; perhaps TRBD1 is the D gene, with 6 bases matching. The CDR1 and CDR2 encoded by the germline V gene are MDHEN and SYDVKM. Taken from cysteine to phenylalanine, the CDR3 has 16 residues. Only the CDR3 DNA is retained, 48 bases long and in frame from the first base. The V end loses 2 bases and the J end loses 0 bases, and a stretch of 13 bases separates them. Here the CDR3 is joined to the reference TRBV28 and TRBJ1-1 genes, and the full variable domain is: DVKVTQSSRYLVKRTGEKVFLECVQDMDHENMFWYRQDPGLGLRLIYFSYDVKMKEKGDIPEGYSVSREKKERFSLILESASTNQTSMYLCASSLLAGALNTEAFFGQGTRLTVV.